This TCR beta chain was sequenced in a study of cytotoxic CD8 clonotypes in ibrutinib-treated CLL. Study-wide results and limits: Whereas clonality rose at ibrutinib response, it declined toward baseline at progression.

Regarding this clone: Its antigen is still unknown.

With 0 bases removed from V and 7 bases from J, the gap between germline ends came to 7 bases. The CDR3 loop spans 13 amino acids. Germline V gene data show CDR1 as LGHNA and CDR2 as YSLEER. Profiling relied on immunoSEQ multiplex PCR, and the TCRdb table lists in-frame clones only, not all of them. The sample records about 200,000 clones, 72% being singletons. This chain links TRBV4-3 with TRBJ1-5, with D tentatively TRBD1 (5 bases). This TCR came from a human donor with chronic lymphocytic leukemia. The sample was PBMCs, taken after 24 months of ibrutinib treatment. In DNA, the CDR3 is TGCGCCAGCAGCCAAGATGAGGGGCAGCCCCAGCATTTT. Its translation: CASSQDEGQPQHF.